This paragraph covers one T cell receptor (beta chain) sequence. Antigen unknown. V lost 6 bases to trimming and J lost 3 bases; unmatched junction nucleotides: 4. The CDR3 loop spans 15 amino acids. Germline lookup yields CDR1 MRHNA and CDR2 SNTAGT. This entry belongs to a study of cytomegalovirus exposure and HLA in healthy donors. Amplification used 60 Vbeta primers and 13 Jbeta primers. This table comes from immunoSEQ multiplex PCR, and its TCRdb copy is limited to in-frame clones, with some not included. Of about 99,000 clones listed, around 82% are singletons. Study results and limitations: Overall, some 160 TCR beta chains were annotated as cytomegalovirus-associated. It was taken for granted in presence/absence analyses that sequencing depth across donors was roughly uniform. The authors later linked a missense DCLRE1C variant to TCR beta V- and J-gene trimming. In the analysis, some V segments, TRBV6-2 and TRBV6-3 included, were excluded as indistinguishable.

The chain recombines TRBV6-4 with TRBJ2-4; TRBD1 aligns across 11 bases. This TCR came from a man aged 35-49 years in good health and CMV-seronegative. Sample: PBMCs. CDR3 loop: CASSPGTGGKNIQYF. As DNA, the CDR3 is TGTGCCAGCAGCCCCGGGACAGGGGGCAAAAACATTCAGTACTTC.